Only a few counts were recorded for the clone carrying this T cell receptor (beta chain). The antigen is undetermined. Within the sample, other DNA sequences also encode this same CDR3. The CDR3 is made up of 12 amino acids. The germline V gene encodes CDR1 SQVTM and CDR2 ANQGSEA. J was trimmed by 3 bases and V by 7 bases; bases with no gene match: 2. These data belong to a study of beta chain features in type 1 diabetes. Overall study results and limits: Using cDNA template may skew counts toward highly expressing activated cells. Moderately but significantly shorter TCRB CDR3s were found in Type 1 diabetes patients in all four CD4+ subsets.

Expressed TCRB transcripts got sequenced, as all isolated RNA was reverse transcribed. The data were produced by immunoSEQ multiplex PCR, yet TCRdb's version contains in-frame clones alone and is incomplete. The sample has more than 200,000 clones; 16% are singletons. This sequence joins TRBV29-1 and TRBJ2-5, with TRBD2 matching over 10 bases. The specimen was naive CD4+ T cells from blood. This receptor was obtained from a young man with type 1 diabetes. Written as DNA, the CDR3 is TGCAGCGGACTAGCGGGCGAAGAGACCCAGTACTTC. Its protein product is CSGLAGEETQYF.